This T cell receptor (beta chain) was documented in a study of CD8 T cells in ankylosing spondylitis. Study conclusions and caveats: The clones that were linked to disease were reported to be significantly enriched in matched synovial fluid samples from ankylosing spondylitis patients. Before this, some motif variants had been reported in reactive arthritis synovial fluid and blood.

This clonotype has a handful of counts. Its antigen is currently unknown. TCRdb analysed the 5' RACE reads with MiXCR anew, one entry per CDR3 protein. The sample lists 30,000 to 45,000 distinct CDR3 sequences; more than 15% were seen once. Trimming shortened V by 1 base and J by 0 bases, and 11 bases separated the two germline ends. The CDR3 covers 16 residues. The clonotype originates from a male donor with ankylosing spondylitis or in good health (not recorded which). The chain joins TRBV12-3 or TRBV12-4 to TRBJ2-3; TRBD1 might be the D (5 bases). The sample taken for sequencing was blood. Here the CDR3 reads CASSLVAGPSTDTQYF. CDR3 in DNA: TGTGCCAGCAGTTTAGTGGCAGGGCCCAGCACAGATACGCAGTATTTT.